This TCR beta chain derives from a study of cytomegalovirus exposure and HLA in healthy donors. Use of 60 Vbeta and 13 Jbeta primers characterized the PCR. Sequencing used immunoSEQ multiplex PCR; TCRdb keeps in-frame clones, though not all of them. The table lists around 110,000 clones, 55% to 65% of them singletons. This CDR3 comprises 16 residues. Germline V gene sequence: CDR1 LGHNT, CDR2 FRNRAP. V lost 1 base and J lost 0, with 10 bases in between. The sample was PBMCs. The receptor was isolated from a middle-aged woman in good health and CMV-seropositive. V gene TRBV12-5 combines with J gene TRBJ1-3; D is uncertain. CDR3 amino acids: CASGLGRERSGNTIYF. CDR3 DNA: TGTGCTAGTGGTTTGGGACGGGAACGCTCTGGAAACACCATATATTTT.